Given below is one T cell receptor beta chain in context. The germline gives CDR1 LNHDA, CDR2 SQIVND (reference sequence). This CDR3 has 15 residues. V was pared by 3 bases and J by 4 bases, with 15 bases between. The sample comes from a study of shared clonotypes between healthy human individuals. Genomic DNA of each subset was evenly split across several immunoSEQ plates. The assay was immunoSEQ multiplex PCR, and TCRdb's table has in-frame clones only and misses some. The table records 2.5 million or so clones, more than 90% of them present only once. The material sequenced was naive CD4+ T cells sorted from blood. Noted subset: CD45RA+ positively selected. This TCR came from a man between 18 and 35 years old in good health. The V call is TRBV19, the J call TRBJ1-2; D not resolved. This CDR3 is CASSMVERTGYGYTF. CDR3 sequence (DNA): TGTGCCAGTAGTATGGTGGAGCGGACTGGCTATGGCTACACCTTC.